This T cell receptor beta chain emerged from a study of cytomegalovirus exposure and HLA in healthy donors. Trimming took 0 bases from V and 1 from J; bases not matched to a gene: 5. Germline V gene sequence: CDR1 SEHNR, CDR2 FQNEAQ (reference sequence). CDR3 length: 16 residues. In the PCR, 60 Vbeta and 13 Jbeta primers were used. This table comes from immunoSEQ multiplex PCR, and its TCRdb copy is limited to in-frame clones, with some not included. The data show about 140,000 clones, around three quarters seen once. The specimen was PBMCs. The receptor's source is a woman in her thirties or forties in good health and CMV-seropositive. This rearrangement joins TRBV7-9 to TRBJ1-1, with TRBD1 identical over 7 bases. The CDR3 sequence is CASSLAGAGGNTEAFF. CDR3 DNA sequence: TGTGCCAGCAGCTTAGCGGGGGCAGGGGGGAACACTGAAGCTTTCTTT. Full variable domain (remainder filled in from reference TRBV7-9 and TRBJ1-1): DTGVSQNPRHKITKRGQNVTFRCDPISEHNRLYWYRQTLGQGPEFLTYFQNEAQLEKSRLLSDRFSAERPKGSFSTLEIQRTEQGDSAMYLCASSLAGAGGNTEAFFGQGTRLTVV.